The subject of this entry is one T cell receptor (beta chain). No antigen is known for it. The data are from a study of T cell responses to AZD1222 COVID-19 vaccine. In the study overall: Timing groups of about 4 and about 12 weeks for second doses were pooled. General study results and limits: With two AZD1222 doses given, Spike-specific TCR breadth and depth both rose.

TCRdb's copy holds only in-frame clones and misses some; the assay was immunoSEQ multiplex PCR. Seen here are 100,000 to 120,000 clones, 87% observed once, and the top ten hold roughly 3.2%. Deletions cut 3 bases from V and 7 bases from J, with 18 bases between. Germline CDR1 reads SQVTM; CDR2 reads ANQGSEA. The CDR3 loop spans 14 amino acids. The clonotype comes from an adult in good health. The input for sequencing was peripheral blood, taken on day 0 of AZD1222 vaccination. The V and J genes are TRBV29-1 and TRBJ1-2, with D maybe TRBD1 (5 bases). The CDR3 loop is CSVDPAGELAGYTF. DNA for the CDR3: TGCAGCGTTGATCCGGCGGGGGAACTTGCTGGCTACACCTTC.